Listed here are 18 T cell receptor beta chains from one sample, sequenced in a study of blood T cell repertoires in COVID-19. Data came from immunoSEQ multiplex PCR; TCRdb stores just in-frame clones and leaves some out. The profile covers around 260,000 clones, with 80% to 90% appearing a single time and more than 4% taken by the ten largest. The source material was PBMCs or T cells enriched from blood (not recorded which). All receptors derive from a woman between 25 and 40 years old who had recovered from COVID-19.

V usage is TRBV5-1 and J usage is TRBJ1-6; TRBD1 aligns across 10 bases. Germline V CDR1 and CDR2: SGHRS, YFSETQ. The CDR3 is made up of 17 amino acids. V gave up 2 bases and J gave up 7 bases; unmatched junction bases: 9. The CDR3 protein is CASSLGLTGGANSPLHF. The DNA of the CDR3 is TGCGCCAGCAGCTTAGGATTGACAGGGGGCGCGAATTCACCCCTCCACTTT. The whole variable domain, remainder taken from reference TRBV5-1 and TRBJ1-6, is KAGVTQTPRYLIKTRGQQVTLSCSPISGHRSVSWYQQTPGQGLQFLFEYFSETQRNKGNFPGRFSGRQFSNSRSEMNVSTLELGDSALYLCASSLGLTGGANSPLHFGNGTRLTVT.

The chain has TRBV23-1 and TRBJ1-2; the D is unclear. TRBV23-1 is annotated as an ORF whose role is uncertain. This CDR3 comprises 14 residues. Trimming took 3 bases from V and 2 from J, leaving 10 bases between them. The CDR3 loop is CASSHCGHNYGYTF. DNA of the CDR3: TGCGCCAGCAGTCATTGCGGGCACAACTATGGCTACACCTTC.

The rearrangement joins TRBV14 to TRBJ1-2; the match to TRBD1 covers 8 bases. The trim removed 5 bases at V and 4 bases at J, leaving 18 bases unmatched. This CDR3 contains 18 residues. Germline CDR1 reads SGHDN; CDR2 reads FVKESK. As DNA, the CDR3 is TGTGCCAGCAGCAAGATCCGGACAGGGAGCCTCCTGGGCTATGGCTACACCTTC. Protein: CASSKIRTGSLLGYGYTF.

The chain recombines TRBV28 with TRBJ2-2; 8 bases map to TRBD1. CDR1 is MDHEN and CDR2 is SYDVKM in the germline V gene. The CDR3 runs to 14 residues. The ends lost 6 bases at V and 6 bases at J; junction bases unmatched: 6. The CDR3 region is CASSSGGVAGELFF. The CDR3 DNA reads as TGTGCCAGCAGCTCAGGGGGCGTCGCCGGGGAGCTGTTTTTT.

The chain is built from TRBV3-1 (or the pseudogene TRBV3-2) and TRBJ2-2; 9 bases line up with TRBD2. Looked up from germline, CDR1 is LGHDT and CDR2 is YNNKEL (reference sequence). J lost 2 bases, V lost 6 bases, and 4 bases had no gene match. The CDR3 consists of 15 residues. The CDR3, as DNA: TGTGCCAGCAGAACGACTAGCGGAAACACCGGGGAGCTGTTTTTT. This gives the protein CASRTTSGNTGELFF.

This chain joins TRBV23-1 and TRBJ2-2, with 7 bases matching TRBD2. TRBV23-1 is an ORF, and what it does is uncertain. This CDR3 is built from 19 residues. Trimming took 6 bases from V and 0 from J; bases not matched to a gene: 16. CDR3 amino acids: CASSYYLPASGPNTGELFF. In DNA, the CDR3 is TGCGCCAGCAGCTATTACCTCCCGGCTAGCGGACCGAACACCGGGGAGCTGTTTTTT.

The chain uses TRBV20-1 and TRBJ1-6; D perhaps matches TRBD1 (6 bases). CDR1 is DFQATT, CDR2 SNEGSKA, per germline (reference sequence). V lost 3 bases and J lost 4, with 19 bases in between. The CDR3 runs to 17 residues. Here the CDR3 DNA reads TGCAGTGCTAGTCAGGGGTTCAGCCCGGTTTATAATTCACCCCTCCACTTT. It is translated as CSASQGFSPVYNSPLHF.

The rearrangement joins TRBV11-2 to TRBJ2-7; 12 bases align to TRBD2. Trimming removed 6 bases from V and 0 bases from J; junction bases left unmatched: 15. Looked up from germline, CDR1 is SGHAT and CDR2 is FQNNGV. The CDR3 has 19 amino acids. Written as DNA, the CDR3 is TGTGCCAGCAGGTTCCGTGGCCTCGGACTAGCGGGATACTCCTACGAGCAGTACTTC. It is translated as CASRFRGLGLAGYSYEQYF.

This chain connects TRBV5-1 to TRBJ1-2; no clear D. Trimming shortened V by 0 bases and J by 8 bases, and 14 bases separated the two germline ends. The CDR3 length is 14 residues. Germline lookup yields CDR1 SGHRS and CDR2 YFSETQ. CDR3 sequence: CASSLAPGRVGYTF. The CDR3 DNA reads TGCGCCAGCAGCTTGGCTCCAGGCCGTGTGGGCTACACCTTC.

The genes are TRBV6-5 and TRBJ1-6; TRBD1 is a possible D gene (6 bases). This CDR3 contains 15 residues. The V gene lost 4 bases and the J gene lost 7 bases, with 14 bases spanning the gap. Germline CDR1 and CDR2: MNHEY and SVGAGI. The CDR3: CASSFNRDGNSPLHF. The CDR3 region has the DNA TGTGCCAGCAGTTTCAACAGGGATGGCAATTCACCCCTCCACTTT.

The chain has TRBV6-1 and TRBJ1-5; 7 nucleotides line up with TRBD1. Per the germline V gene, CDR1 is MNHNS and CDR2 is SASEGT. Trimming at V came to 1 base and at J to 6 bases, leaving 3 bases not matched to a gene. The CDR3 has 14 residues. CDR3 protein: CASSEGNRGQPQHF. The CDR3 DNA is TGTGCCAGCAGTGAAGGTAACAGGGGTCAGCCCCAGCATTTT.

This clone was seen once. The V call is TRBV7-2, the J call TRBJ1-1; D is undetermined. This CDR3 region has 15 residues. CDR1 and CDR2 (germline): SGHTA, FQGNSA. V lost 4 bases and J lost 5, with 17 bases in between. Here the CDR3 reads CASSSPEGLWTEAFF. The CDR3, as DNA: TGTGCCAGCAGCTCCCCGGAGGGTCTATGGACTGAAGCTTTCTTT.

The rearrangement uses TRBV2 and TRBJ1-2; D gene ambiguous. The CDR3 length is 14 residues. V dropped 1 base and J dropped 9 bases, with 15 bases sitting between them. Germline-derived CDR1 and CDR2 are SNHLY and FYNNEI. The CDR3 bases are TGTGCCAGCAGTGAAGTCCGCACGCCGAGAAGCTACACCTTC. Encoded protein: CASSEVRTPRSYTF. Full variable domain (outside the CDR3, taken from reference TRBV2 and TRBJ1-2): EPEVTQTPSHQVTQMGQEVILRCVPISNHLYFYWYRQILGQKVEFLVSFYNNEISEKSEIFDDQFSVERPDGSNFTLKIRSTKLEDSAMYFCASSEVRTPRSYTFGSGTRLTVV.

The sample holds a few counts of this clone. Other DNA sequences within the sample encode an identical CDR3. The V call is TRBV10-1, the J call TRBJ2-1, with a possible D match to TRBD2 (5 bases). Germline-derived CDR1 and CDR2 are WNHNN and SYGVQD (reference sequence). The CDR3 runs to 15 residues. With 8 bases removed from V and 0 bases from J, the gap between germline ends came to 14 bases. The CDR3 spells CASSRDLSSYNEQFF. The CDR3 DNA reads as TGCGCCAGCTCGAGGGATCTGAGCTCCTACAATGAGCAGTTCTTC.

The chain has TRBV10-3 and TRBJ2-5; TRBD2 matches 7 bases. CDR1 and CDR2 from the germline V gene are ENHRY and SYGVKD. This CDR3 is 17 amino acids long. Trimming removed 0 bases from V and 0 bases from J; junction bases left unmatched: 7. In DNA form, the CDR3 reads TGTGCCATCAGTGAGTCGGAGCGGGGCCTGTACCAAGAGACCCAGTACTTC. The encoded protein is CAISESERGLYQETQYF.

In DNA form, the CDR3 reads TGCAGCGTTGGAGGGTTGGGTTCACCCCTCCACTTT. It translates to CSVGGLGSPLHF. The J gene is TRBJ1-6, the V gene TRBV29-1; D remains unclear. This CDR3 has 12 residues. V was trimmed by 4 bases and J by 9 bases, leaving 10 bases between them. Germline-derived CDR1 and CDR2 are SQVTM and ANQGSEA.

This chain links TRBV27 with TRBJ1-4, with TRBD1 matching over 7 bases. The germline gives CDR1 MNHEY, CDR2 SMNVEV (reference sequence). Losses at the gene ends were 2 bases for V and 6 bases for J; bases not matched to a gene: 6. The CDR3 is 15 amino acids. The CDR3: CASSLTGTGDEKLFF. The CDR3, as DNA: TGTGCCAGCAGTTTAACGGGCACAGGGGATGAAAAACTGTTTTTT. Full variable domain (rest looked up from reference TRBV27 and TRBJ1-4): EAQVTQNPRYLITVTGKKLTVTCSQNMNHEYMSWYRQDPGLGLRQIYYSMNVEVTDKGDVPEGYKVSRKEKRNFPLILESPSPNQTSLYFCASSLTGTGDEKLFFGSGTQLSVL.

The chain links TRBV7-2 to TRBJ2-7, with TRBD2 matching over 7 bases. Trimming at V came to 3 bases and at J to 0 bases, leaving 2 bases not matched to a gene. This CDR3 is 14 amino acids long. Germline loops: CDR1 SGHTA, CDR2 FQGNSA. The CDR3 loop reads CASSLGGGSYEQYF. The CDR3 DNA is TGTGCCAGCAGCTTGGGCGGGGGCTCCTACGAGCAGTACTTC.